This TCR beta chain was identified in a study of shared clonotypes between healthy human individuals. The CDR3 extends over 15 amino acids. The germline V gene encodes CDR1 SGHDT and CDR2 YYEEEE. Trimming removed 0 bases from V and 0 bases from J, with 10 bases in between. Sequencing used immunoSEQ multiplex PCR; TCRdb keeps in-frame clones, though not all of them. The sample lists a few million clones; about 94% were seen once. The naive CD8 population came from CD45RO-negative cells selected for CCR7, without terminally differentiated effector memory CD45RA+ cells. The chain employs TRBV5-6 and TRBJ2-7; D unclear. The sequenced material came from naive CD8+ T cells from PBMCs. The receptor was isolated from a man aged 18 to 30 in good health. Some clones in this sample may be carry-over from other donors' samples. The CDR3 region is CASSLGTLSSYEQYF. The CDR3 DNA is TGTGCCAGCAGCTTGGGGACCCTGAGCTCCTACGAGCAGTACTTC.